Listed below are T cell receptor beta chains from one sample, sequenced in a study of shared clonotypes between healthy human individuals. Using immunoSEQ multiplex PCR, the repertoire was profiled, and TCRdb retains in-frame clones only, with some absent. The sample holds around 1.9 million clones, 93% seen once. Sequenced sample: naive CD8+ T cells from PBMCs. These receptors were obtained from a man between 18 and 29 years old in good health. Some clones in this sample may be carry-over from other donors' samples. The CDR3 runs from the conserved cysteine through the conserved F or W. Fields, in order: D gene, V gene, clone size, J gene, CDR3 length, CDR3 protein, CDR3 DNA. D genes are given only for firm matches. Size is stated for part of the rows, as once, few or many counts, or as a class when the clone is expanded.

-	TRBV27	-	TRBJ2-3	13	CASRRRGTDTQYF	TGTGCCAGCCGGCGGAGGGGCACAGATACGCAGTATTTT
TRBD2	TRBV27	-	TRBJ2-7	18	CASSFLGTSGPSSYEQYF	TGTGCCAGCAGTTTTCTCGGGACTAGCGGGCCATCCTCCTACGAGCAGTACTTC
-	TRBV27	-	TRBJ2-1	17	CASRWGPGGSSYNEQFF	TGTGCCAGCAGGTGGGGGCCGGGCGGGAGCTCCTACAATGAGCAGTTCTTC
-	TRBV13	-	TRBJ2-5	16	CASSSGTGHAQETQYF	TGTGCCAGCAGCTCCGGGACGGGACACGCACAAGAGACCCAGTACTTC
-	TRBV7-6	-	TRBJ1-4	14	CASRGYGYDEKLFF	TGTGCCAGCAGGGGGTACGGGTACGATGAAAAACTGTTTTTT
-	TRBV15	-	TRBJ2-3	16	CATSGPGASFTDTQYF	TGTGCCACCAGCGGTCCAGGGGCCAGCTTCACAGATACGCAGTATTTT
-	TRBV29-1	-	TRBJ2-2	13	CSVRMRESGELFF	TGCAGCGTTAGGATGAGGGAGTCCGGGGAGCTGTTTTTT
TRBD1	TRBV6-5	-	TRBJ2-3	16	CASSYSWQGETDTQYF	TGTGCCAGCAGTTACTCGTGGCAGGGGGAGACAGATACGCAGTATTTT
TRBD1	TRBV28	once	TRBJ2-7	13	CASDGQGAYEQYF	TGTGCCAGCGATGGACAGGGGGCGTACGAGCAGTACTTC
TRBD2	TRBV29-1	-	TRBJ2-7	16	CSVEKGLAGGQYEQYF	TGCAGCGTTGAAAAGGGACTAGCGGGAGGTCAATACGAGCAGTACTTC
-	TRBV4-3	-	TRBJ2-1	16	CASSQEGLSSYNEQFF	TGCGCCAGCAGCCAAGAGGGCCTAAGCTCCTACAATGAGCAGTTCTTC
-	TRBV11-1	-	TRBJ2-7	13	CASSFAKIYEQYF	TGTGCCAGCAGCTTTGCCAAGATATACGAGCAGTACTTC
-	TRBV7-6	-	TRBJ1-5	15	CASSPSTGHGQPQHF	TGTGCCAGCAGCCCCTCGACAGGTCATGGCCAGCCCCAGCATTTT
-	TRBV9	-	TRBJ2-2	11	CASRGLGELFF	TGTGCCAGCAGAGGACTTGGGGAGCTGTTTTTT